This TCR beta chain was obtained from a study of shared clonotypes between healthy human individuals. Study-wide results and caveats: When compared with the clonotypes that were shared by all four sorted-subset donors, the non-shared clonotypes turned out to have lower generation probabilities.

Using immunoSEQ multiplex PCR, the repertoire was profiled, and TCRdb retains in-frame clones only, with some absent. Here the sample spans some 2 million clones, about 95% being singletons. Positively selected for CCR7, the CD45RO-negative cells used as naive CD8 cells excluded terminally differentiated effector memory CD45RA+ cells. As regards this clone: Its antigen is unidentified.

The sequence came from a man in his late teens or twenties in good health. Sequencing used naive CD8+ T cells sorted from blood.

The CDR3 reads CASRSGGGIGTGELFF. CDR3 DNA sequence: TGCGCCAGCCGATCGGGGGGGGGCATTGGCACCGGGGAGCTGTTTTTT. The chain combines TRBV4-1 with TRBJ2-2, with 8 bases identical to TRBD2. This CDR3 is built from 16 residues. The V segment lost 8 bases and the J segment 4 bases; nucleotides outside the gene matches: 12. CDR1 MGHRA and CDR2 YSYEKL come from the germline V gene.